Here is one T cell receptor (beta chain) with its context. The sample belongs to a study of spatial heterogeneity in lung cancer. As to time point: sample taken at primary tumor resection. In each case, whole RNA from tumor, nontumor lung or frozen PBMC was sequenced unsorted. TCRdb recomputed calls from the 5' RACE reads with MiXCR, one row per CDR3 protein. The table has 90,000 to 95,000 distinct CDR3 sequences, approximately 12% seen once. The CDR3 is 16 residues long. The germline gives CDR1 SGHTA, CDR2 FQGTGA. V shed 1 base, J shed 7 bases, and the junction held 10 bases outside the gene matches. The sequenced sample was PBMCs, obtained at surgery. This chain links TRBV7-3 with TRBJ1-1; 9 bases are shared with TRBD1. The clonotype was recovered from a male donor with early-stage non-small cell lung cancer. CDR3 region: CASSLMGTGGKVEAFF. In nucleotides, the CDR3 is TGTGCCAGCAGCTTAATGGGTACAGGGGGCAAGGTTGAAGCTTTCTTT.